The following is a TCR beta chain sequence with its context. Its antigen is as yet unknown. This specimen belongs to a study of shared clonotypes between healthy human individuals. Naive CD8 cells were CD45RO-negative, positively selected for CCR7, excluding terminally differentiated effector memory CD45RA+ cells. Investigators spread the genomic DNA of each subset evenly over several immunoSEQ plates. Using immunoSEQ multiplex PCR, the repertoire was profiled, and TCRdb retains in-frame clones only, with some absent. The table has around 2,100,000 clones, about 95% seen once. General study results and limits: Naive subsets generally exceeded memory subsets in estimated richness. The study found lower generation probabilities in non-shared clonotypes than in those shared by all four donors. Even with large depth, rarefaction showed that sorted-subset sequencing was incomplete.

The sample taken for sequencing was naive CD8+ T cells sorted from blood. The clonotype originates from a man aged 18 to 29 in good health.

CDR3 sequence (DNA): TGCGCCAGCAGCTTGCGGGGAGCCCACACAGATACGCAGTATTTT. Translated, it gives CASSLRGAHTDTQYF. This chain uses TRBV5-1 with TRBJ2-3; D perhaps matches TRBD2 (5 bases). With 1 base removed from V and 2 bases from J, the gap between germline ends came to 11 bases. Germline V gives CDR1 SGHRS, CDR2 YFSETQ. The CDR3 consists of 15 residues.